The 5 T cell receptor beta chains listed next were all sequenced from one sample in a study of T-cell reconstitution after alpha-beta-depleted transplantation in children. Preparing the TCRbeta library involved the use of unique molecular identifiers. TCRdb ran MiXCR on the PCR reads and lists one entry per CDR3 protein. In the table there are a few hundred thousand distinct CDR3 sequences, 9.5% to 15% of which are singletons. The sequences come from PBMCs from the stem cell graft donor, collected from the stem cell graft. The receptors originated from a human donor who donated a stem cell graft to a child with combined immunodeficiency.

This clonotype was detected a few times. The rearrangement uses TRBV12-3 or TRBV12-4 and TRBJ2-2, with D maybe TRBD2 (5 bases). V lost 6 bases, J lost 1 base, and 18 bases lay in between. CDR3 size: 17 residues. As DNA, the CDR3 is TGTGCCAGCAGCCGTTTGGTACGGGGAATGAACACCGGGGAGCTGTTTTTT. Its translation: CASSRLVRGMNTGELFF.

The chain is built from TRBV5-1 and TRBJ2-5; weak D call: TRBD2 (5 bases). The V gene's germline CDR1 is SGHRS and CDR2 YFSETQ. V shed 0 bases and J shed 1 base, with 10 bases lying between them. The CDR3 runs 15 residues. The CDR3 sequence is CASSLGALAQETQYF. DNA of the CDR3: TGCGCCAGCAGCTTGGGGGCTCTAGCCCAAGAGACCCAGTACTTC.

This rearrangement joins TRBV12-3 or TRBV12-4 to TRBJ2-7; the D gene is possibly TRBD1 (6 bases). The length of the CDR3 is 12 residues. Between the trimmed V and J ends, which lost 5 bases and 2 bases, there was a span of 7 bases. CDR3 sequence: CASSEGAYEQYF. The CDR3 DNA is TGTGCCAGCAGTGAGGGGGCCTACGAGCAGTACTTC.

V is TRBV18 and J is TRBJ2-5; weak D call: TRBD2 (6 bases). With 2 bases removed from V and 4 bases from J, the gap between germline ends came to 11 bases. Germline V CDR1 and CDR2: KGHSH, LQKENI. CDR3 length: 14 residues. The CDR3 reads CASSPAGSGETQYF. The CDR3 bases are TGTGCCAGCTCACCAGCGGGAAGCGGAGAGACCCAGTACTTC.

The gene calls are TRBV28 and TRBJ2-7; D uncertain. CDR1 is MDHEN, CDR2 SYDVKM, per germline. This CDR3 is 13 amino acids long. V lost 5 bases to trimming and J lost 1 base, with 9 bases between them. CDR3: CASSMTPSYEQYF. In DNA, the CDR3 is TGTGCCAGCAGTATGACTCCGTCCTACGAGCAGTACTTC.